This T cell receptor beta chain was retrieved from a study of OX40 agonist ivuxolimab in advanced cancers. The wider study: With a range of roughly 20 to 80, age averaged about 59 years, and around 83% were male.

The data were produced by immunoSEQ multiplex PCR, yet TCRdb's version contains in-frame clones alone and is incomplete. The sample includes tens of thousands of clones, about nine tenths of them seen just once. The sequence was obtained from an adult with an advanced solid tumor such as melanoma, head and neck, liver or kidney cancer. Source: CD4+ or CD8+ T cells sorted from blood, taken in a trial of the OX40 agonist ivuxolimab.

CDR3: CASSRDTSNTEAFF. In DNA form, the CDR3 reads TGTGCCAGCAGCCGGGACACTTCGAACACTGAAGCTTTCTTT. The rearrangement joins TRBV6-5 to TRBJ1-1; D may be TRBD1 (6 bases). The ends were cut back, 6 bases at V and 1 base at J, with 12 bases in the middle. The CDR3 spans 14 residues. Germline lookup yields CDR1 MNHEY and CDR2 SVGAGI.